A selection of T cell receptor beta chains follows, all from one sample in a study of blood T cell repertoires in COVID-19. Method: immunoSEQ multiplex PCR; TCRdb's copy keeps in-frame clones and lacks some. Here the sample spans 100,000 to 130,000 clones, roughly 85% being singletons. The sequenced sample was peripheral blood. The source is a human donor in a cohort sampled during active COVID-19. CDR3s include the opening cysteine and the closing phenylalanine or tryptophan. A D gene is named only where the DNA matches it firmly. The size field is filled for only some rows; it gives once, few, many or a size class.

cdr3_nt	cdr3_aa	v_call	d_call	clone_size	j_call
TGTGCCAGCAGCCAAGGGGACAGGATGCTCTTT	CASSQGDRMLF	TRBV3-1/TRBV3-2	TRBD1	NA	TRBJ1-1
TGTGCTAGCAGCTCGACTACCTGGGAGACCCAGTACTTC	CASSSTTWETQYF	TRBV7-7	NA	NA	TRBJ2-5
TGCAGCGTTGGCGGGGGGGTAGCGGGCTCCTACAATGAGCAGTTCTTC	CSVGGGVAGSYNEQFF	TRBV29-1	TRBD2	few	TRBJ2-1
TGTGCCAGCAGCGAAACCGGGACTAGCGGTTTCTACAATGAGCAGTTCTTC	CASSETGTSGFYNEQFF	TRBV9	TRBD2	NA	TRBJ2-1
TGCAGCCTCAACCGGGGGGAAAACTATGGCTACACCTTC	CSLNRGENYGYTF	TRBV29-1	NA	NA	TRBJ1-2
TGTGCCAGCAGCTTCCCTAGCGGAAACATTCAGTACTTC	CASSFPSGNIQYF	TRBV7-9	TRBD2	NA	TRBJ2-4
TGTGCCAAGCAGGGCGCCAGGGAATCAACCTATCCTAACTATGGCTACACCTTC	CAKQGARESTYPNYGYTF	TRBV27	NA	few	TRBJ1-2
TGTGCCAGCAGTCTGGACAGGGGCACAGATACGCAGTATTTT	CASSLDRGTDTQYF	TRBV6-5	TRBD1	NA	TRBJ2-3
TGTGCCAGCAGCGCCGGAACGGGACTAGCGGGTCATGAGCAGTACTTC	CASSAGTGLAGHEQYF	TRBV9	TRBD2	NA	TRBJ2-7
TGTGCCAGAGAAGGGGGACCGTCCAATCGGGAGCAGTTCTTC	CAREGGPSNREQFF	TRBV2	NA	NA	TRBJ2-1
TGTGCCAGCAGCCAGCAGGATTACGGCGAGCAGTACTTC	CASSQQDYGEQYF	TRBV3-1/TRBV3-2	NA	NA	TRBJ2-7
TGTGCCAGCAGCCCTTACAAAACCCGCCAGGAAAAACTGTTTTTT	CASSPYKTRQEKLFF	TRBV11-2	NA	NA	TRBJ1-4
TGTGCCAGCAGTAAACAGGCGTACTATAATTCACCCCTCCACTTT	CASSKQAYYNSPLHF	TRBV28	NA	NA	TRBJ1-6
TGTGCCAGCTCACCTGGAACAGGGGGCGTACAGCCCCAGCATTTT	CASSPGTGGVQPQHF	TRBV18	TRBD1	NA	TRBJ1-5
TGTGCCACCAGCAGAAGTGTCCGGGCTTTCTTT	CATSRSVRAFF	TRBV15	NA	NA	TRBJ1-1
TGTGCCATCAGCGAGGGTCCGGGGATGGTCAAGCTAAGCAATCAGCCCCAGCATTTT	CAISEGPGMVKLSNQPQHF	TRBV10-3	NA	few	TRBJ1-5